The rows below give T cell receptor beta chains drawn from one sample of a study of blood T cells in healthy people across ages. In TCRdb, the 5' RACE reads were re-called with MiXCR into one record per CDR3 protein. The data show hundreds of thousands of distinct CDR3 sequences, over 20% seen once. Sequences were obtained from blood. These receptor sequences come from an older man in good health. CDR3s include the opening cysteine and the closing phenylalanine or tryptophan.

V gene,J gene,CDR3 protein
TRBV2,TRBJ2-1,CASSDRSGQGFNEQFF
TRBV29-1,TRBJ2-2,CSVSLTGELFF
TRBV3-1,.,CASSQVARTSGYEQYF
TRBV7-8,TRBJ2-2,CASSLGLTGTGQLFF
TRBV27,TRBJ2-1,CASSLGDSYNEQFF
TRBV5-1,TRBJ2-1,CASTFSGQGYGNEQFF
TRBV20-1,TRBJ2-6,CSASPSSYSGANVLTF
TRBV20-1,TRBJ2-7,CSARKEVGYEQYF
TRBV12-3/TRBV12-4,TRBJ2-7,CASSSPRAGVYEQYF
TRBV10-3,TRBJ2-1,CAIATGYNEQFF
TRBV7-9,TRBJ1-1,CASSLTGAWTEAFF
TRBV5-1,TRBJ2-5,CASSLAGTAETQYF
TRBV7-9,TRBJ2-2,CASRLGGGELFF
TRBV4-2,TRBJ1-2,CASSQDKAWGYTF
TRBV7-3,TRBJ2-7,CASSYGALSYEQYF
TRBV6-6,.,CASRRGVAGESEQFF
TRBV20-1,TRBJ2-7,CSATSGRSSYEQYF
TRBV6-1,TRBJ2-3,CASSESWDRLSTDTQYF
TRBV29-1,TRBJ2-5,CSVVLETQYF
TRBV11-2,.,CASSSRDGPYEQYF
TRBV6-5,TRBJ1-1,CASSYGGEAFF